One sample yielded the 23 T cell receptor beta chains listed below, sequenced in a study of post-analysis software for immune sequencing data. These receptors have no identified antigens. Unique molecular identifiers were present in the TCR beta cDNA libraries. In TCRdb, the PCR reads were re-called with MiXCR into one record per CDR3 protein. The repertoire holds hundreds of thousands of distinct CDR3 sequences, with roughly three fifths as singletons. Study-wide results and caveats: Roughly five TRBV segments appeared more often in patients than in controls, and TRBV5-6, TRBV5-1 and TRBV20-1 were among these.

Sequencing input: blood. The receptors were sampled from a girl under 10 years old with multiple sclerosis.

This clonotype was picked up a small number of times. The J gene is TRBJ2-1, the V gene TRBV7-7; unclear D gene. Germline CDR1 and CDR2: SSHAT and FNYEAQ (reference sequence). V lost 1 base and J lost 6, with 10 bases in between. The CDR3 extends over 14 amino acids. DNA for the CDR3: TGTGCCAGCAGCTTAGGGGTCGAAGGCAATGAGCAGTTCTTC. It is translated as CASSLGVEGNEQFF.

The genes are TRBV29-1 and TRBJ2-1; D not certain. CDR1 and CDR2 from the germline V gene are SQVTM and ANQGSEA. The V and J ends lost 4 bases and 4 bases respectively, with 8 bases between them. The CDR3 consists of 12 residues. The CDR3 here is CSVATVYNEQFF. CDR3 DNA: TGCAGCGTTGCTACAGTGTACAATGAGCAGTTCTTC.

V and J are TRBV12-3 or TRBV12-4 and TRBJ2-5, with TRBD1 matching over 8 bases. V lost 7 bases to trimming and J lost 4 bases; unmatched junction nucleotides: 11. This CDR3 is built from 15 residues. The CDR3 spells CASTMTGAPVETQYF. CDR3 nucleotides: TGTGCCAGCACCATGACAGGGGCACCTGTAGAGACCCAGTACTTC.

CDR3 DNA: TGTGCCATCACCCCAGAGGGGGGCCTCGCGACTGAAGCTTTCTTT. Amino acid sequence: CAITPEGGLATEAFF. This chain uses TRBV10-3 with TRBJ1-1, with a possible D match to TRBD1 (6 bases). V lost 7 bases and J 5 bases, leaving 20 bases between the germline ends. Germline V lookup: CDR1 ENHRY, CDR2 SYGVKD. This CDR3 spans 15 amino acids.

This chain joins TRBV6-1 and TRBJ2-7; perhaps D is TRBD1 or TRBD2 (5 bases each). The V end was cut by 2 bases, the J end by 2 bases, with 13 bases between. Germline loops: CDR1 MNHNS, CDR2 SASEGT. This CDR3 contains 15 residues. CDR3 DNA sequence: TGTGCCAGCAGTGAAAAGGGACGGCTTGCCTACGAGCAGTACTTC. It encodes CASSEKGRLAYEQYF.

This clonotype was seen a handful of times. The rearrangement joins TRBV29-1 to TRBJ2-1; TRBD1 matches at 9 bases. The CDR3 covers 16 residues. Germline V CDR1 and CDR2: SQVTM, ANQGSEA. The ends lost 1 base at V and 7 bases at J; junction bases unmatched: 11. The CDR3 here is CSVEGFGDRDVNEQFF. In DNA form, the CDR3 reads TGCAGCGTTGAAGGTTTTGGGGACAGGGATGTAAATGAGCAGTTCTTC.

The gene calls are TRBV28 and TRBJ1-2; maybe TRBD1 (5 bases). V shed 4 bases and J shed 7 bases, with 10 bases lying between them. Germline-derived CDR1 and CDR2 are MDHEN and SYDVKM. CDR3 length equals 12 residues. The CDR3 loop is CASSSRDSGYTF. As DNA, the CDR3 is TGTGCCAGCAGTTCCAGGGACTCTGGCTACACCTTC.

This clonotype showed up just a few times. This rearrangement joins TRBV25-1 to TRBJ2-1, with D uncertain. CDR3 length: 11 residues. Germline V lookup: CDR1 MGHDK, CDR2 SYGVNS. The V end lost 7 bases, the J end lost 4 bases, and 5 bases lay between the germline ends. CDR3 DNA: TGTGCCAGCACCTTATACAATGAGCAGTTCTTC. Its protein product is CASTLYNEQFF.

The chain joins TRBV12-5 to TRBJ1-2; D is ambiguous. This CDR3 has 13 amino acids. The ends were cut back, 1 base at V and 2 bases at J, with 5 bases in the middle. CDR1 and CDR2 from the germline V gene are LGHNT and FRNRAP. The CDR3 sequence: CASGLDRNYGYTF. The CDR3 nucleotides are TGTGCTAGTGGTTTGGACCGAAACTATGGCTACACCTTC.

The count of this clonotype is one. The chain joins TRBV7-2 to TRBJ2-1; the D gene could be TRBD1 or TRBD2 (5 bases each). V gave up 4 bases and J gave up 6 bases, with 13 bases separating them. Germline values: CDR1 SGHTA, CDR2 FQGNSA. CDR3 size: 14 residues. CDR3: CASSSIRDGNEQFF. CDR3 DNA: TGTGCCAGCAGCTCGATCCGGGACGGCAATGAGCAGTTCTTC.

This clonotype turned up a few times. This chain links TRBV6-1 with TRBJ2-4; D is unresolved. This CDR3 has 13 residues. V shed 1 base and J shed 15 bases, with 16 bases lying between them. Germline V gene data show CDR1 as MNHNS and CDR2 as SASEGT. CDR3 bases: TGTGCCAGCAGTGAAGGAGGACCAGTTAGGCGGTACTTC. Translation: CASSEGGPVRRYF.

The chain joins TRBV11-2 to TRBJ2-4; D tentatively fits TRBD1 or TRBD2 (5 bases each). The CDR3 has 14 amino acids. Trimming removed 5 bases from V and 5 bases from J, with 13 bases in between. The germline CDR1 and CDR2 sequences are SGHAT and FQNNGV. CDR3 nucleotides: TGTGCCAGCAGCCCCGGGACGGAAGAAAACATTCAGTACTTC. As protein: CASSPGTEENIQYF.

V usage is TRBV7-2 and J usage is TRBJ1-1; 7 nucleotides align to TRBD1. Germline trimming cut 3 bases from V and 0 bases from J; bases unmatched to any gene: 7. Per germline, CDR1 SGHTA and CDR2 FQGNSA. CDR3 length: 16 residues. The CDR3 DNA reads TGTGCCAGCAGCTTGACAGGGAGCGCGGTGAACACTGAAGCTTTCTTT. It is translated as CASSLTGSAVNTEAFF.

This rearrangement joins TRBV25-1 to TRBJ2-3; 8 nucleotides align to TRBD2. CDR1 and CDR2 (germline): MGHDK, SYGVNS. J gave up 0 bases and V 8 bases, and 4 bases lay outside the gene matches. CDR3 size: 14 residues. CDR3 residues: CASCSGTSTDTQYF. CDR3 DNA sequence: TGTGCCAGCTGTAGCGGGACTAGCACAGATACGCAGTATTTT.

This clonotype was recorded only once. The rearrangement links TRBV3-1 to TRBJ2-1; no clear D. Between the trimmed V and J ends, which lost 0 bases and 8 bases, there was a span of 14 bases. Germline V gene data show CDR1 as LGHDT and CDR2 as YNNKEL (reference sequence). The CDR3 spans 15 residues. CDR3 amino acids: CASSQDGKGPDEQFF. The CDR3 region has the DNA TGTGCCAGCAGCCAAGATGGGAAGGGCCCGGATGAGCAGTTCTTC.

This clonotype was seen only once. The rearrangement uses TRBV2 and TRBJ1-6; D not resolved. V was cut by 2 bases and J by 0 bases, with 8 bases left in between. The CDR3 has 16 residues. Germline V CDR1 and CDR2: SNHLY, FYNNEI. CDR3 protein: CASSERFSSYNSPLHF. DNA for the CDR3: TGTGCCAGCAGTGAAAGATTTAGCTCCTATAATTCACCCCTCCACTTT.

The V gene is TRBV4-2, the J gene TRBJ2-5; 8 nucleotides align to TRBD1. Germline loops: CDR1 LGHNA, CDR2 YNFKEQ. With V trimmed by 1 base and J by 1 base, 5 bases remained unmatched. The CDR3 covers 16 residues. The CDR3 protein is CASSQATGGLQETQYF. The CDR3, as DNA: TGTGCCAGCAGCCAAGCAACAGGGGGACTCCAAGAGACCCAGTACTTC.

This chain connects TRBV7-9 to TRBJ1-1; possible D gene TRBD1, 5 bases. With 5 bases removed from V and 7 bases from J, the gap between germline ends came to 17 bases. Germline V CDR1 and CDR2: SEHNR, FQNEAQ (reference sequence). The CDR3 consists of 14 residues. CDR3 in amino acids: CASSHRDRLYEAFF. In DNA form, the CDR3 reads TGTGCCAGCAGCCATAGGGACCGACTTTATGAAGCTTTCTTT.

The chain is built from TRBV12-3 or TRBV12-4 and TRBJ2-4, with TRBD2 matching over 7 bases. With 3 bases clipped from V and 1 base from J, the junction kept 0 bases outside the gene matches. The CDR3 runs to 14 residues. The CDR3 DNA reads TGTGCCAGCAGTTTCGGGGGGGCCAAAAACATTCAGTACTTC. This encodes CASSFGGAKNIQYF.

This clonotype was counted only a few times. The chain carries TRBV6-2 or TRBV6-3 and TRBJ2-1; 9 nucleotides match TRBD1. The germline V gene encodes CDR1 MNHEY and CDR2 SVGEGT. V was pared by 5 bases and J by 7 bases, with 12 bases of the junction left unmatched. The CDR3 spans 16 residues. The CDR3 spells CASSKDPGQGANEQFF. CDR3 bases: TGTGCCAGCAGTAAGGATCCGGGACAGGGTGCGAATGAGCAGTTCTTC.

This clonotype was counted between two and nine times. This chain's CDR3 is CSARRGSGLSTDTQYF. In DNA, the CDR3 is TGCAGTGCCCGACGGGGTAGCGGCCTCAGCACAGATACGCAGTATTTT. The chain is built from TRBV20-1 and TRBJ2-3; tentatively, D is TRBD2 (6 bases). Trimming cost V 6 bases and J 0 bases, with 19 bases left between them. There are 16 residues in the CDR3. Per the germline V gene, CDR1 is DFQATT and CDR2 is SNEGSKA (reference sequence).

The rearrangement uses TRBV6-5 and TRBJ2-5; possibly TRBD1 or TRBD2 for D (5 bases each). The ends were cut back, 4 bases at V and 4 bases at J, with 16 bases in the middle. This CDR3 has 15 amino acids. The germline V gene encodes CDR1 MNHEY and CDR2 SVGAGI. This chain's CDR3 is CASSLSGTRRETQYF. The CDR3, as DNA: TGTGCCAGCAGTTTATCCGGGACCAGGAGAGAGACCCAGTACTTC.

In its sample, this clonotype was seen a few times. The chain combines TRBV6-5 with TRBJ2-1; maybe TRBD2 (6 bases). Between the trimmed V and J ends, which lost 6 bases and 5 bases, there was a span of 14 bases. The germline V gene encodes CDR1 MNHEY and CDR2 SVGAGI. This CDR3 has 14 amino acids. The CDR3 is CASRTGAANNEQFF. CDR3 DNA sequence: TGTGCCAGCAGGACGGGAGCAGCTAACAATGAGCAGTTCTTC.